This paragraph reports one TCR beta chain. The specificity of this receptor is unknown. No base qualities exist here, and no much larger clone lies one base off it. As encoded in the germline V gene, CDR1 is LGHNA while CDR2 is YNFKEQ. Here V drops 1 base and J drops 2 bases, and the junction holds 13 bases not matched to any gene. The CDR3 goes from the cysteine to the phenylalanine over 19 residues. Only the CDR3 region is kept as DNA, spanning 57 bases read in frame from base 1. This sample stems from a study of CD8+ T cells in alopecia areata (dated by TCRdb to between 2018 and 2020). About the study as a whole: The treated patients took part in an open-label pilot trial in which moderate-to-severe alopecia areata was treated with oral tofacitinib at 5 to 10 mg twice daily. On the human side, TCRbeta sequencing was run on scalp tissue and on sorted CD4+ and CD8+ peripheral blood T cells from healthy controls and from alopecia areata patients with either patchy or totalis/universalis disease. TCRbeta CDR3 regions were amplified by immunoSEQ multiplex PCR using 35 Vbeta forward and 13 Jbeta reverse primers. Tofacitinib-treated patients had biopsies at baseline and at 4 and 24 weeks of treatment, with a later scalp biopsy in several patients. The study used high-throughput TCRbeta sequencing to examine T cell clonal expansion in alopecia areata, in both the C3H/HeJ mouse model and human patients. RNA was extracted with the PAXgene miRNA kit for fixed scalp, the miRNeasy kit for PBMCs, and the RNeasy kit for mouse skin. Patients received tofacitinib for 6 to 18 months and were then followed off drug for 6 months to check for delayed response and recurrence. Scalp clonality was compared across normal scalp (n=4), patchy alopecia areata scalp (n=8), and alopecia totalis/universalis scalp (n=8).

This specimen's time point label, per the study, means: baseline before oral tofacitinib. Lesional scalp punch biopsies and peripheral blood were obtained from alopecia areata patients. PBMCs were isolated by density centrifugation and stained for CD3, CD4 and CD8, after which CD4+ and CD8+ T cells were sorted on a FACSAria. Summary of the overall study and its limitations: Compared with normal scalp, lesional scalp had higher clonality and more expanded CD8+ clones, particularly in alopecia totalis/universalis, a pattern that suggests antigenic drive. Scalp TCR repertoire analysis is complicated because resident alphabeta T cells in normal human skin are also sequenced, whereas mouse skin is dominated by gammadelta T cells. TCR sequences shared between patients were less clear than in mice, possibly partly because of HLA diversity in the patient population.

The library was built by means of the immunoSEQ multiplex PCR assay. RNA was extracted from all samples and reverse transcribed into cDNA as template for TCR sequencing. SuperScript III was used to make first-strand cDNA, primed with a 2:1 mix of oligo-dT and random hexamers. Amplification bias was assessed with a synthetic immune receptor repertoire, and residual bias was removed computationally. The published analysis was carried out like this. Raw reads were preprocessed for error removal, and CDR3 was defined according to IMGT conventions as running from the conserved cysteine to phenylalanine. To get clonality, Shannon entropy was normalized by log2 of the number of productive unique TCRs and the result was subtracted from 1. CD4 or CD8 identity of scalp clones was inferred by cross-referencing scalp TCRbeta sequences with sorted blood CD4 and CD8 repertoires. The table was pulled from immuneACCESS by TCRdb, which kept in-frame rearrangements only. Such tables lose some clones; where checked, under half of the loss comes from unresolved V genes, and the rest has no known cause. Clone size and V and J calls were adopted from that table, with D and trimming inferred from the DNA. This sample lists 200,000 to 250,000 clones; 50% to 65% were detected once. Around 0.46% of the sample is in the top ten clones.

The input for sequencing was CD4+ T cells sorted from blood, taken at week 0. This TCR was recovered from a human donor with alopecia areata. The chain couples TRBV4-2 to TRBJ2-3; 9 central bases correspond to TRBD1. This receptor has the CDR3 CASSQVPIQGAFITDTQYF. The DNA reads TGTGCCAGCAGCCAAGTACCCATACAGGGGGCGTTTATCACAGATACGCAGTATTTT.